These 24 T cell receptor beta chains were all obtained from the same sample, sequenced in a study of cytomegalovirus exposure and HLA in healthy donors. The PCR made use of 60 Vbeta and 13 Jbeta primers. Sequenced by immunoSEQ multiplex PCR; TCRdb stores in-frame clones only, minus some. The data show around 180,000 clones, roughly four fifths seen once. Sequenced input: PBMCs. All receptors derive from a man aged 18 to 29 in good health and CMV-seronegative.

The sample holds a few counts of this clone. The chain recombines TRBV6-5 with TRBJ1-2, with D perhaps TRBD1 (5 bases). The CDR3 spans 11 residues. The germline CDR1 and CDR2 sequences are MNHEY and SVGAGI. Deletions cut 6 bases from V and 8 bases from J, with 10 bases between. As DNA, the CDR3 is TGTGCCAGCAGCAATGGGGGGGGCTACACCTTC. Translated: CASSNGGGYTF.

This chain joins TRBV7-9 and TRBJ1-4; 9 bases agree with TRBD1. The CDR3 spans 13 residues. Germline V lookup: CDR1 SEHNR, CDR2 FQNEAQ (reference sequence). The ends lost 7 bases at V and 6 bases at J; junction bases unmatched: 3. In DNA, the CDR3 is TGTGCCAGCACTGGACAGGGGTATGAAAAACTGTTTTTT. It yields the protein CASTGQGYEKLFF.

The gene calls are TRBV27 and TRBJ2-3; the D gene is possibly TRBD2 (5 bases). Germline loops: CDR1 MNHEY, CDR2 SMNVEV (reference sequence). V was pared by 6 bases and J by 4 bases, with 20 bases between. CDR3 length: 16 amino acids. The CDR3 here is CASSSGLRTWADTQYF. The DNA of the CDR3 is TGTGCCAGCAGCTCCGGACTCCGAACGTGGGCAGATACGCAGTATTTT.

As concerns this clone: One junction end does not reproduce the germline sequence, and a read error may be involved. The V gene is TRBV4-3, the J gene TRBJ1-1; D gene uncertain. Germline V lookup: CDR1 LGHNA, CDR2 YSLEER. The CDR3 length is 12 residues. The CDR3 is CASSQDNTKAFF. As DNA, the CDR3 is TGCGCCAGCAGCCAAGATAACACTAAAGCTTTCTTT.

The chain uses TRBV2 and TRBJ1-1, with TRBD1 matching 8 bases. The CDR3 loop spans 12 amino acids. CDR1 is SNHLY and CDR2 is FYNNEI in the germline V gene. The ends lost 6 bases at V and 9 bases at J; junction bases unmatched: 6. CDR3 loop: CASRGQVRQAFF. DNA for the CDR3: TGTGCCAGCAGGGGACAGGTTAGGCAAGCTTTCTTT.

The chain joins TRBV15 to TRBJ1-4; 8 bases fit TRBD1. This CDR3 is 15 amino acids long. Per the germline V gene, CDR1 is LNHNV and CDR2 is YYDKDF (reference sequence). The ends lost 5 bases at V and 8 bases at J; junction bases unmatched: 10. CDR3 protein: CATSPSGQGGEKLFF. The CDR3 nucleotides read TGTGCCACCAGCCCAAGCGGACAGGGTGGGGAAAAACTGTTTTTT. The variable domain in full, completed from reference TRBV15 and TRBJ1-4, reads DAMVIQNPRYQVTQFGKPVTLSCSQTLNHNVMYWYQQKSSQAPKLLFHYYDKDFNNEADTPDNFQSRRPNTSFCFLDIRSPGLGDTAMYLCATSPSGQGGEKLFFGSGTQLSVL.

This chain links TRBV2 with TRBJ2-7, with D hard to call. The CDR3 is made up of 12 amino acids. Germline CDR1 reads SNHLY; CDR2 reads FYNNEI. The germline V and J ends were trimmed by 7 bases and 1 base, with 8 bases remaining between them. The CDR3 region has the DNA TGTGCCAGCATTCACACGTCCTACGAGCAGTACTTC. Translated, it gives CASIHTSYEQYF. Supplemented by reference TRBV2 and TRBJ2-7, the full variable domain reads EPEVTQTPSHQVTQMGQEVILRCVPISNHLYFYWYRQILGQKVEFLVSFYNNEISEKSEIFDDQFSVERPDGSNFTLKIRSTKLEDSAMYFCASIHTSYEQYFGPGTRLTVT.

Regarding this clone: Other nucleotide sequences from this sample produce the same CDR3. V gene TRBV9 combines with J gene TRBJ2-1, with 8 positions matching TRBD2. J was trimmed by 10 bases and V by 0 bases; bases with no gene match: 9. From germline, CDR1 is SGDLS and CDR2 YYNGEE. CDR3 length: 15 residues. The CDR3 here is CASSVVPAGGKEQFF. CDR3 coding DNA: TGTGCCAGCAGCGTAGTCCCTGCGGGAGGAAAGGAGCAGTTCTTC.

The V and J genes are TRBV10-2 and TRBJ2-1; the match to TRBD2 covers 9 bases. CDR1 is WSHSY, CDR2 SAAADI, per germline. The CDR3 is 19 residues long. V lost 7 bases to trimming and J lost 1 base; unmatched junction nucleotides: 17. The CDR3 region is CASTPRAAGGPNSYNEQFF. Written as DNA, the CDR3 is TGCGCCAGCACCCCCCGGGCGGCGGGGGGGCCTAATTCCTACAATGAGCAGTTCTTC.

The chain is built from TRBV19 and TRBJ1-5; 10 bases line up with TRBD1. The J segment lost 6 bases and the V segment lost 6 bases, leaving 8 bases of the junction unmatched. The CDR3 sequence is 15 residues long. Germline V gene sequence: CDR1 LNHDA, CDR2 SQIVND (reference sequence). The CDR3 region has the DNA TGTGCCAGTAGCCCCGGGACAGGGGAGAGTCAGCCCCAGCATTTT. Translating gives CASSPGTGESQPQHF.

This chain joins TRBV28 and TRBJ2-1, with 7 bases that match TRBD1. Trimming removed 4 bases from V and 2 bases from J; junction bases left unmatched: 5. Germline V lookup: CDR1 MDHEN, CDR2 SYDVKM. The CDR3 length is 15 residues. The CDR3 loop reads CASSSPGTAYNEQFF. The CDR3 DNA sequence: TGTGCCAGCAGTTCCCCAGGGACAGCCTACAATGAGCAGTTCTTC.

The chain uses TRBV19 and TRBJ1-5; D not resolved. Trimming pared 0 bases from V and 0 bases from J, leaving 9 bases between. This CDR3 has 16 residues. Germline CDR1 reads LNHDA; CDR2 reads SQIVND (reference sequence). The CDR3 loop reads CASSIETPYSNQPQHF. The CDR3 DNA follows: TGTGCCAGTAGTATAGAAACACCTTATAGCAATCAGCCCCAGCATTTT.

This sequence joins TRBV30 and TRBJ2-7; 10 bases agree with TRBD2. The CDR3 totals 13 residues. Germline V gives CDR1 GTSNPN, CDR2 SVGIG (reference sequence). J gave up 6 bases and V 5 bases, and 7 bases lay outside the gene matches. The CDR3 is CAWSSGRASEQYF. The CDR3 region has the DNA TGTGCCTGGTCGAGCGGGAGGGCCTCCGAGCAGTACTTC.

V and J are TRBV11-2 and TRBJ1-2; D is uncertain. The length of the CDR3 is 16 residues. Germline V gene sequence: CDR1 SGHAT, CDR2 FQNNGV. The V end lost 0 bases, the J end lost 11 bases, and 22 bases lay between the germline ends. The DNA of the CDR3 is TGTGCCAGCAGCTTAGAGCCGGAACCCTATCTATTCGGGTACACCTTC. It codes for CASSLEPEPYLFGYTF.

V is TRBV6-5 and J is TRBJ2-3, with D perhaps TRBD2 (6 bases). Germline V gene data show CDR1 as MNHEY and CDR2 as SVGAGI. The CDR3 is made up of 15 amino acids. Trimming took off 4 bases at V and 4 bases at J, with 15 bases between the two ends. Here the CDR3 DNA reads TGTGCCAGCAGTTTCCTAGCGTTTGGGCCAGATACGCAGTATTTT. This translates into CASSFLAFGPDTQYF.

The V gene is TRBV4-1, the J gene TRBJ1-5; 11 bases are shared with TRBD1. Germline CDR1 and CDR2: MGHRA and YSYEKL. CDR3 length: 15 amino acids. J gave up 11 bases and V 0 bases, and 6 bases lay outside the gene matches. The CDR3: CASSQEGTGGRAQHF. CDR3 DNA: TGCGCCAGCAGCCAAGAAGGGACAGGGGGGAGAGCCCAGCATTTT.

This chain links TRBV9 with TRBJ2-1; TRBD2 might be the D (5 bases). This CDR3 region has 15 residues. From germline, CDR1 is SGDLS and CDR2 YYNGEE. V was cut by 0 bases and J by 7 bases, with 14 bases left in between. The CDR3: CASSVATRLQNEQFF. In DNA, the CDR3 is TGTGCCAGCAGCGTAGCTACGAGACTACAAAATGAGCAGTTCTTC.

This sequence joins TRBV15 and TRBJ2-2, with 12 bases aligning to TRBD2. Germline lookup yields CDR1 LNHNV and CDR2 YYDKDF (reference sequence). V was pared by 1 base and J by 4 bases, with 4 bases of the junction left unmatched. The CDR3 covers 17 residues. This CDR3 is CATSRVPSGRATGELFF. CDR3 bases: TGTGCCACCAGCAGAGTGCCTAGCGGGAGGGCCACCGGGGAGCTGTTTTTT. Looking up the rest from reference TRBV15 and TRBJ2-2 gives the full variable domain: DAMVIQNPRYQVTQFGKPVTLSCSQTLNHNVMYWYQQKSSQAPKLLFHYYDKDFNNEADTPDNFQSRRPNTSFCFLDIRSPGLGDTAMYLCATSRVPSGRATGELFFGEGSRLTVL.

The CDR3: CASSETVPNTEAFF. For the CDR3, the DNA is TGTGCCAGCAGCGAGACAGTTCCGAACACTGAAGCTTTCTTT. This rearrangement joins TRBV5-4 to TRBJ1-1; D is perhaps TRBD1 (5 bases). CDR1 is SGHNT, CDR2 YYREEE, per germline (reference sequence). V dropped 4 bases and J dropped 1 base, with 11 bases sitting between them. This CDR3 spans 14 amino acids.

This clone was seen a single time. V usage is TRBV6-1 and J usage is TRBJ2-7; the match to TRBD1 covers 8 bases. The CDR3 is made up of 13 amino acids. The germline CDR1 and CDR2 sequences are MNHNS and SASEGT. V lost 9 bases, J lost 1 base, and 5 bases stayed unmatched. The CDR3 loop is CASDRGLSYEQYF. DNA of the CDR3: TGTGCCAGTGACAGGGGATTGTCCTACGAGCAGTACTTC.

In regard to this clone: The junction and the germline gene differ at one end; a read error may be behind it. The gene calls are TRBV27 and TRBJ2-3; possible D gene TRBD1, 5 bases. The CDR3 runs 13 residues. Germline CDR1 is MNHEY and CDR2 is SMNVEV (reference sequence). The CDR3: CASSLWSTDTQYF. The CDR3 DNA reads TGTGCCAGCAGTTTATGGTCGACAGATACGCAGTACTTT.

This clone was seen only a few times. The V gene is TRBV6-5, the J gene TRBJ2-5; D remains ambiguous. This CDR3 is built from 11 residues. Trimming left V 6 bases short and J 1 base short, with 3 bases between. CDR1 MNHEY and CDR2 SVGAGI come from the germline V gene. CDR3 amino acids: CASRRQETQYF. The CDR3 nucleotides read TGTGCCAGCAGGCGCCAAGAGACCCAGTACTTC.

Comment on this clone: Other DNA sequences in the same sample also yield this CDR3. The rearrangement links TRBV19 to TRBJ2-7, with TRBD2 identical over 9 bases. Germline V gene lookup returns CDR1 LNHDA and CDR2 SQIVND (reference sequence). Trimming removed 3 bases from V and 0 bases from J; junction bases left unmatched: 3. CDR3 length: 15 residues. The CDR3 DNA reads TGTGCCAGTAGTATGGCAGCGGGGGGCTCCTACGAGCAGTACTTC. Amino acid sequence: CASSMAAGGSYEQYF.

This chain joins TRBV7-9 and TRBJ1-2; the match to TRBD1 covers 8 bases. The V and J ends lost 5 bases and 3 bases, in that order; junction bases with no gene match: 14. CDR3 length: 17 amino acids. CDR1 is SEHNR, CDR2 FQNEAQ, per germline (reference sequence). CDR3 DNA sequence: TGTGCCAGCAGCAGAAGCACGACAGGGGTTGAACACTATGGCTACACCTTC. It yields the protein CASSRSTTGVEHYGYTF.